This TCR beta chain was recovered during a study of blood T cells in healthy people across ages. Study results and limitations: The authors considered diversity estimates from one million T cells to be underestimates.

The use of a sample-barcoded 5' primer and a J-beta primer mix characterized a second PCR of roughly 6 to 11 cycles. TCRdb used MiXCR to reprocess the 5' RACE reads, holding one entry per CDR3 protein. The table has about 1.1 million distinct CDR3 sequences, around two fifths seen once. Each sample yielded at least 5 micrograms of PBMC total RNA. With regard to this clonotype: Its matching antigen is unknown.

Germline V gene lookup returns CDR1 SQVTM and CDR2 ANQGSEA. V dropped 2 bases and J dropped 4 bases, with 8 bases sitting between them. The CDR3 runs to 12 residues. Sequenced: blood. This receptor was obtained from a man younger than 35 in good health. The chain recombines TRBV29-1 with TRBJ1-1; no clear D. This CDR3 is CSVERFSTEAFF. The DNA for the CDR3 is TGCAGCGTTGAAAGATTTAGCACTGAAGCTTTCTTT.